This paragraph covers one T cell receptor (beta chain) sequence. The data belong to a study of cytomegalovirus exposure and HLA in healthy donors. The PCR used 60 Vbeta and 13 Jbeta primers. Sequencing was performed with immunoSEQ multiplex PCR; in TCRdb, only in-frame clones are kept and a portion is missing. The sample records around 25,000 clones, approximately 79% being singletons. The clonotype was recovered from a male donor in good health and CMV-seronegative. The source material was PBMCs.

CDR3 sequence reads: CASRGQPYNEQFF. In DNA form, the CDR3 reads TGTGCCAGCAGGGGCCAGCCCTACAATGAGCAGTTCTTC. This rearrangement joins TRBV7-9 to TRBJ2-1; no clear D gene. This CDR3 has 13 residues. V was pared by 6 bases and J by 2 bases, with 8 bases between. Germline CDR1 reads SEHNR; CDR2 reads FQNEAQ (reference sequence).